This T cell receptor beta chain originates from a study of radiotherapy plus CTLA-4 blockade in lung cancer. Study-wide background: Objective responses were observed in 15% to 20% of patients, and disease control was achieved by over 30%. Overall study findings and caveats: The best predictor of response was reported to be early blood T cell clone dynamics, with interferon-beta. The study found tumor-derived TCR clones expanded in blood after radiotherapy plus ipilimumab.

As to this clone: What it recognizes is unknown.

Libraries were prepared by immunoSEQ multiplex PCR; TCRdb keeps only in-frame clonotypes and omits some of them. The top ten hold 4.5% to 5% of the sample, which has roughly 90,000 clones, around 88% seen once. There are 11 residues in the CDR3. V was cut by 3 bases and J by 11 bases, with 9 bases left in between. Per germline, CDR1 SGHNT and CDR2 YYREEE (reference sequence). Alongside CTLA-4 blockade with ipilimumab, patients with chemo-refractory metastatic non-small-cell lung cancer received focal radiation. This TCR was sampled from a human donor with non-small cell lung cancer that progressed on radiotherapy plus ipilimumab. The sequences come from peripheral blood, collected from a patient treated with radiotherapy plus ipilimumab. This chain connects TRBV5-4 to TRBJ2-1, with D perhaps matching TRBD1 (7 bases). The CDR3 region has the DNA TGTGCCAGCAGCTCAGGGGGGCAGCAGTTCTTC. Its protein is CASSSGGQQFF.